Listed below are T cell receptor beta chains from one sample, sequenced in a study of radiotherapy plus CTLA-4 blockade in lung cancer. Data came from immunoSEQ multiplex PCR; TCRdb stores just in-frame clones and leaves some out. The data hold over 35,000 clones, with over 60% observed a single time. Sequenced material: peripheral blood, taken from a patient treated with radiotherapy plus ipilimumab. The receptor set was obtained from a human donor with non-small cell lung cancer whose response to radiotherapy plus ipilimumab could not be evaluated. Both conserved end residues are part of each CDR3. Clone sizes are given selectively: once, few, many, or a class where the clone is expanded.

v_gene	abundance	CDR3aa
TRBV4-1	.	CASSQEPGLALNEQFF
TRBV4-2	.	CASSSKTGGSQPQHF
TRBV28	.	CASSDRGGGEKLFF
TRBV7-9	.	CASSLQQGGGQYF
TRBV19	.	CASSFGLLDSPLHF
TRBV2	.	CASKVGTSTGELFF
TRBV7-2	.	CASSLSQQGNGGYTF
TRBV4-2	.	CASSQEDRGRETQYF
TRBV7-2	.	CASAGPRQGAEAFF
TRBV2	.	CASRREIAEQYF
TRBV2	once	CASSAGTENSPLHF
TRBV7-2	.	CASSPSGSNIYEQFF
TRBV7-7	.	CASSLRDRGVSSYNEQFF
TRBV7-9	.	CASIPPGTSSYNEQFF
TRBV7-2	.	CASSPVGQGIGGYTF
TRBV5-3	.	CARSRQGQLSETQYF
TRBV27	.	CASSFTSGVPYEQYF
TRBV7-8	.	CASSLAGGPEAFF
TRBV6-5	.	CASSSTDTYTEAFF
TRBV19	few	CASSIGHGEPNQPQHF